This TCR beta chain is from a study of T cells in Graves' hyperthyroidism and ophthalmopathy. This clonotype has a count of ten or more. The antigen is undetermined. V lost 5 bases to trimming and J lost 10 bases, with 28 bases between them. CDR1 and CDR2 from the germline V gene are DFQATT and SNEGSKA (reference sequence). The CDR3 totals 16 residues. Findings and caveats of the study: Ophthalmopathy was separated from stable hyperthyroidism by a 13 V-J model.

It was RNA transcripts that yielded the amplified TCR beta CDR3 regions. The HTBI primer set served for first-round RT-PCR of the TCR CDR3. TCRdb ran MiXCR on the multiplex PCR reads and lists one entry per CDR3 protein. The sample holds 89,000 or so distinct CDR3 sequences, about 40% seen once. The chain couples TRBV20-1 to TRBJ2-3; D may be TRBD2 (5 bases). This receptor was obtained from a woman aged 30 to 39 with Graves' hyperthyroidism. The sequenced sample consisted of peripheral blood or thyroid tissue (not recorded which). The CDR3 protein is CSAGGLMTNGLESQYF. The CDR3 nucleotides read TGCAGTGCTGGAGGTTTGATGACGAATGGTCTGGAATCGCAGTATTTT.